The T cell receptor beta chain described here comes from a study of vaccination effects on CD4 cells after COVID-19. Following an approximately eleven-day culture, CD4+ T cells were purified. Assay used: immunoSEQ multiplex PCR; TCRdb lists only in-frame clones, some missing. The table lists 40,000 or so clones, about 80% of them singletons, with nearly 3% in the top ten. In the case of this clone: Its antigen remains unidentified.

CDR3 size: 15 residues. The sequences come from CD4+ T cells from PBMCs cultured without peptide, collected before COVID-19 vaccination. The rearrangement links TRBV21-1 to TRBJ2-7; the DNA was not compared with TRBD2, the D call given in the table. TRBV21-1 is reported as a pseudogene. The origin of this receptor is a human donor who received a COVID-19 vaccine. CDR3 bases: TGTGCCAGCCACGAGGGCTCCCTGAAACGATACGAGCAGTACGTC. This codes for CASHEGSLKRYEQYV.